This T cell receptor beta chain was retrieved from a study of PD-1 blockade in classical Hodgkin lymphoma. Overall study findings and caveats: Reports described newly diagnosed patients as having lower baseline TCR diversity than healthy donors. Nivolumab starters within 1 year of ASCT were excluded. Reasons behind the repertoire differences stay unclear, perhaps disease activity or earlier therapy. Partial responders and progressors had significantly lower baseline TCR diversity.

This CDR3 region has 15 residues. Germline CDR1 reads SGHKS; CDR2 reads YYEKEE (reference sequence). V was shortened by 1 base and J by 9 bases, with 14 bases between the two germline ends. Sequenced by immunoSEQ multiplex PCR; TCRdb stores in-frame clones only, minus some. The repertoire consists of approximately 30,000 clones, with roughly 80% occurring once and the leading ten covering about a fifth. In regard to this clone: Its specificity is unknown.

Each of the patients experienced relapse following autologous stem cell transplantation, and their brentuximab vedotin exposure differed. The receptor was derived from a human donor with classical Hodgkin lymphoma. The sample here was peripheral blood mononuclear cells (PBMCs), taken before the second cycle of nivolumab. The V gene is TRBV5-5, the J gene TRBJ1-6; the D is unclear. The CDR3 region has the DNA TGTGCCAGCAGCTTGATAGTCGAACCCGCTTCACCCCTCCACTTT. Its translation is CASSLIVEPASPLHF.